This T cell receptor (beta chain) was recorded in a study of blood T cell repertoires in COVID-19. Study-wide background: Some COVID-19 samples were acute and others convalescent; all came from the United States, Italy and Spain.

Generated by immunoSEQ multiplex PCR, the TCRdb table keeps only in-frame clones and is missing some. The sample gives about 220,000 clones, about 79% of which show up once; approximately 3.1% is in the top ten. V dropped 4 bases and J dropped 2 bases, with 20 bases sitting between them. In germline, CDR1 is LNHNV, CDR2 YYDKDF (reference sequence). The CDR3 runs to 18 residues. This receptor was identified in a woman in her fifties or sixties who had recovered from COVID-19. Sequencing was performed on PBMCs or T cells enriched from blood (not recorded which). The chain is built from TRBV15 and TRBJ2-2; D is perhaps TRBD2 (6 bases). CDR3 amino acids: CATSTLVGGTVNTGELFF. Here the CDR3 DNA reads TGTGCCACCAGCACCTTAGTCGGAGGGACGGTCAACACCGGGGAGCTGTTTTTT.